The source of this TCR beta chain is a study of glioma-infiltrating T cells after dendritic cell vaccination listed by TCRdb under 2016. Study-wide context: A cohort of 15 glioblastoma patients from Phase I and II dendritic cell vaccination trials was included, of whom 9 were newly diagnosed and 6 had recurrent disease. Between 2003 and 2012, patients were given autologous tumor lysate-pulsed dendritic cell vaccination. To make the vaccine, monocyte-derived dendritic cells were cultured for about seven days with IL-4 and GM-CSF and then pulsed overnight with autologous tumor lysate. Three intradermal dendritic cell vaccine injections were administered to patients at biweekly intervals in the arm below the axilla. In glioblastoma patients vaccinated with dendritic cells, deep sequencing of TCR beta CDR3 regions served to measure the amount of tumor-infiltrating lymphocytes and to compare repertoires between tumor and blood. Survival after dendritic cell vaccination was correlated with TCR sequencing metrics such as TIL content and the overlap between tumor and blood repertoires.

With respect to this clone: Its antigen is not yet known. No base quality values were provided; no much bigger clone lies one nucleotide off.

Using the immunoSEQ assay, TCRB CDR3 regions were amplified from roughly 2.1 micrograms of genomic DNA, or from all available DNA when less than that was on hand. The multiplex PCR relied on 60 forward primers for TCR V beta segments and 13 reverse primers for J beta segments. Synthetic control templates were spiked into each sample at limiting dilution to estimate reads per starting template. Reads of 87 bp were generated by sequencing on the Illumina HiSeq System. In the authors' own workflow: PCR and sequencing errors were removed by merging closely related sequences with a nearest neighbor algorithm. TCR overlap was defined as the percentage of unique tumor TCR beta sequences that were also found in the peripheral blood of the same patient. Imported from immuneACCESS, the table was reduced by TCRdb to in-frame sequences with V and J called. These copies leave out some clones; in studies compared against another copy, an unresolved V gene accounts for under half, and the cause of the remainder is not known. The DNA was the basis for D and trimming; V, J and clone size are from that table. This sample lists around 92,000 clones; around 80% were detected once. Clones ranked in the top ten supply 5.4% of the sample.

Reading the label with the study, this specimen's time point is: after dendritic cell vaccination, including at tumor progression/relapse. Selection of patients required sufficient residual fresh-frozen tumor tissue and over two years of available survival data. An isocitrate dehydrogenase mutation was not carried by any of the glioblastoma patients, although molecular status was otherwise variable. PBMC were collected before vaccination, two weeks after the third vaccination, and at tumor progression if tumor progression occurred. The Qiagen DNeasy Blood extraction Kit was used for extraction of genomic DNA. CDR1 WNHNN and CDR2 SYGVQD were looked up in the germline V gene (reference sequence). Including cysteine and phenylalanine, the CDR3 has 13 amino acids. Solely the CDR3 DNA is kept, with 39 bases framed from the first base. Trimming removed 6 bases from V and 5 bases from J; the gene matches leave 4 bases unexplained.

The paper as a whole reports these results and caveats: Higher estimated pretreatment TIL content predicted longer time to progression and overall survival after dendritic cell vaccination. The three-group TCR overlap response model was described as speculative and requiring prospective validation. TCR clonality showed no direct relationship with survival, which suggests that a diverse polyclonal response may matter. The cohort was small and heterogeneous, with few patients having full blood and tumor sets and even fewer initial-recurrent tumor pairs.

The rearrangement joined TRBV10-1 to TRBJ1-1, with 9 middle bases fitting TRBD1. The source of this sequence is a human donor with glioblastoma. Sequencing used blood, obtained after dendritic cell vaccination. In nucleotides, the sequence is TGCGCCAGCAGAAGGGACAGGGAGACTGAAGCTTTCTTT. It is translated as CASRRDRETEAFF.